This passage covers 18 T cell receptor beta chains from one sample sequenced in a study of shared clonotypes between healthy human individuals. Only in-frame clones appear in the TCRdb table, and some are missing; sequencing was by immunoSEQ multiplex PCR. The table records millions of clones, 85% to 95% of them present only once. The sequenced sample was naive CD4+ T cells sorted from blood. The subset: CD45RA+ positively selected. These receptors originate from a man between 18 and 29 years old in good health.

On this clone: The identical CDR3 is also encoded by other nucleotide sequences in the sample. The chain links TRBV29-1 to TRBJ2-6, with unresolved D. CDR1 and CDR2 from the germline V gene are SQVTM and ANQGSEA. The germline V and J ends were trimmed by 3 bases and 4 bases, with 4 bases remaining between them. The CDR3 sequence is 12 residues long. The CDR3 region has the DNA TGCAGCGTTGAGGCCGGGGCCAACGTCCTGACTTTC. Translated, it gives CSVEAGANVLTF.

This rearrangement joins TRBV2 to TRBJ1-2; D is perhaps TRBD1 (5 bases). The CDR3 is 13 amino acids. Germline V gene data show CDR1 as SNHLY and CDR2 as FYNNEI. Trimming pared 6 bases from V and 4 bases from J, leaving 12 bases between. The CDR3 is CASRADTIYGYTF. Here the CDR3 DNA reads TGTGCCAGCAGGGCGGACACCATCTATGGCTACACCTTC.

In the case of this clone: At the DNA level, this CDR3 is encoded by other sequences in the same sample as well. V and J are TRBV9 and TRBJ2-7; TRBD2 might be the D (5 bases). V was cut by 0 bases and J by 0 bases, with 7 bases left in between. The CDR3 sequence is 14 residues long. CDR1 and CDR2 (germline): SGDLS, YYNGEE. The CDR3 protein is CASSVGGSSYEQYF. In DNA form, the CDR3 reads TGTGCCAGCAGCGTAGGCGGGTCCTCCTACGAGCAGTACTTC.

The CDR3 reads CAWSVGATGGETQYF. CDR3 nucleotides: TGTGCCTGGAGTGTAGGGGCGACGGGAGGAGAGACCCAGTACTTC. This chain joins TRBV30 and TRBJ2-5, with TRBD2 identical over 7 bases. The CDR3 length is 15 residues. Germline values: CDR1 GTSNPN, CDR2 SVGIG (reference sequence). Unmatched junction bases numbered 8, after V lost 0 bases and J lost 4 bases.

V and J are TRBV6-1 and TRBJ2-2, with TRBD1 matching 11 bases. The CDR3 is 14 residues long. The trim removed 7 bases at V and 4 bases at J, leaving 2 bases unmatched. Germline assignment: CDR1 MNHNS and CDR2 SASEGT. CDR3 in DNA: TGTGCCAGCAAAGGGACAGGGGGCACCGGGGAGCTGTTTTTT. It is translated as CASKGTGGTGELFF.

A note on this clone: This sample includes further DNA sequences coding for the same CDR3. The chain is built from TRBV18 and TRBJ1-1; D gene uncertain. Germline lookup yields CDR1 KGHSH and CDR2 LQKENI. There are 13 residues in the CDR3. V lost 2 bases and J 1 base, leaving 5 bases between the germline ends. Written as DNA, the CDR3 is TGTGCCAGCTCACCAATTGAGAACACTGAAGCTTTCTTT. Encoded protein: CASSPIENTEAFF.

The count of this clone is one. The chain joins TRBV5-1 to TRBJ1-6; no clear D. CDR1 is SGHRS and CDR2 is YFSETQ in the germline V gene. The CDR3 length is 15 residues. V was clipped by 1 base and J by 7 bases, with 12 bases between them. CDR3 amino acids: CASSLSGGSNSPLHF. The DNA for the CDR3 is TGCGCCAGCAGCTTGTCAGGAGGGTCAAATTCACCCCTCCACTTT.

The V gene is TRBV28, the J gene TRBJ2-3; 11 bases align to TRBD2. The CDR3 length is 19 residues. V dropped 7 bases and J dropped 1; count of bases not matched to a gene: 16. Germline V gene sequence: CDR1 MDHEN, CDR2 SYDVKM. CDR3 region: CASTSGAPLAGGGTDTQYF. The CDR3 DNA reads as TGTGCCAGCACCTCCGGAGCCCCTCTAGCGGGGGGTGGCACAGATACGCAGTATTTT.

The chain recombines TRBV6-5 with TRBJ2-5; D is tentatively TRBD1 or TRBD2 (5 bases each). V was cut by 4 bases and J by 1 base, with 16 bases left in between. This CDR3 comprises 16 residues. Looked up from germline, CDR1 is MNHEY and CDR2 is SVGAGI. CDR3 DNA sequence: TGTGCCAGCAGTTTGGTACCCGGGGCGTCCCAAGAGACCCAGTACTTC. Translating it yields CASSLVPGASQETQYF.

The chain is built from TRBV10-3 and TRBJ2-7; 10 bases align to TRBD1. CDR1 and CDR2 (germline): ENHRY, SYGVKD. The junction had 2 bases not matched to a gene; V was cut back by 9 bases and J by 3 bases. This CDR3 region has 12 residues. DNA for the CDR3: TGTGCCATAGGACAGGGGGACTACGAGCAGTACTTC. Translating it yields CAIGQGDYEQYF.

This clone was counted once. This rearrangement joins TRBV11-1 to TRBJ2-1, with no clear D. Trimming left V 1 base short and J 7 bases short, with 5 bases between. CDR1 and CDR2 (germline): SGHAT, FQDESV (reference sequence). The CDR3 loop spans 12 amino acids. CDR3 nucleotide sequence: TGTGCCAGCAGCTTAGACCAAAATGAGCAGTTCTTC. The encoded protein is CASSLDQNEQFF.

Comment on this clone: Other DNA sequences of this sample code for an identical CDR3. The chain has TRBV5-1 and TRBJ2-3; D gene uncertain. Germline-derived CDR1 and CDR2 are SGHRS and YFSETQ. The CDR3 runs to 15 residues. V lost 0 bases to trimming and J lost 0 bases, with 8 bases between them. CDR3 protein: CASSLVVGSTDTQYF. DNA of the CDR3: TGCGCCAGCAGCTTGGTGGTGGGAAGCACAGATACGCAGTATTTT.

With respect to this clone: The same CDR3 is also encoded by other DNA sequences in this sample. V and J are TRBV28 and TRBJ1-1; a weak D match, TRBD1 (5 bases). This CDR3 comprises 14 residues. CDR1 and CDR2 from the germline V gene are MDHEN and SYDVKM. V lost 2 bases and J 5 bases, leaving 12 bases between the germline ends. In nucleotides, the CDR3 is TGTGCCAGCAGTTTAGGGCAGGGCAGGACTGAAGCTTTCTTT. Its translation is CASSLGQGRTEAFF.

V usage is TRBV5-6 and J usage is TRBJ1-1, with D possibly being TRBD1 (5 bases). The CDR3 runs 15 residues. With 1 base removed from V and 1 base from J, the gap between germline ends came to 11 bases. CDR1 is SGHDT, CDR2 YYEEEE, per germline. The CDR3 DNA reads as TGTGCCAGCAGCTTGTATTCCACAGGGAACACTGAAGCTTTCTTT. This sequence encodes CASSLYSTGNTEAFF.

The V call is TRBV29-1, the J call TRBJ1-2, with 8 bases lining up with TRBD1. CDR1 is SQVTM and CDR2 is ANQGSEA in the germline V gene. The CDR3 consists of 14 residues. J lost 8 bases, V lost 6 bases, and 14 bases had no gene match. Written as DNA, the CDR3 is TGCAGCGTACAAAGGGAGACAGGGGTCCGGGGCTACACCTTC. Protein: CSVQRETGVRGYTF.

The chain couples TRBV6-1 to TRBJ2-7; possibly TRBD2 for D (6 bases). This CDR3 contains 14 residues. From germline, CDR1 is MNHNS and CDR2 SASEGT. V lost 2 bases to trimming and J lost 2 bases, with 10 bases between them. The CDR3 nucleotides are TGTGCCAGCAGTGAATGGTCGGGAGCCTACGAGCAGTACTTC. It is translated as CASSEWSGAYEQYF.

V gene TRBV5-1 combines with J gene TRBJ2-3, with 8 bases lining up with TRBD1. The V gene's germline CDR1 is SGHRS and CDR2 YFSETQ. This CDR3 has 15 amino acids. J gave up 3 bases and V 4 bases, and 7 bases lay outside the gene matches. CDR3 nucleotides: TGCGCCAGCAGCCCTGACAGGGGTATTACAGATACGCAGTATTTT. Encoded protein: CASSPDRGITDTQYF.

This clone was detected only a few times. The identical CDR3 is also encoded by other nucleotide sequences in the sample. This sequence joins TRBV18 and TRBJ1-1, with a tentative D call TRBD1 (6 bases). The CDR3 sequence is 11 residues long. V dropped 5 bases and J dropped 8 bases, with 9 bases sitting between them. Germline CDR1 is KGHSH and CDR2 is LQKENI. The CDR3 region is CASSSGTEAFF. For the CDR3, the DNA is TGTGCCAGCTCATCCGGGACAGAAGCTTTCTTT.